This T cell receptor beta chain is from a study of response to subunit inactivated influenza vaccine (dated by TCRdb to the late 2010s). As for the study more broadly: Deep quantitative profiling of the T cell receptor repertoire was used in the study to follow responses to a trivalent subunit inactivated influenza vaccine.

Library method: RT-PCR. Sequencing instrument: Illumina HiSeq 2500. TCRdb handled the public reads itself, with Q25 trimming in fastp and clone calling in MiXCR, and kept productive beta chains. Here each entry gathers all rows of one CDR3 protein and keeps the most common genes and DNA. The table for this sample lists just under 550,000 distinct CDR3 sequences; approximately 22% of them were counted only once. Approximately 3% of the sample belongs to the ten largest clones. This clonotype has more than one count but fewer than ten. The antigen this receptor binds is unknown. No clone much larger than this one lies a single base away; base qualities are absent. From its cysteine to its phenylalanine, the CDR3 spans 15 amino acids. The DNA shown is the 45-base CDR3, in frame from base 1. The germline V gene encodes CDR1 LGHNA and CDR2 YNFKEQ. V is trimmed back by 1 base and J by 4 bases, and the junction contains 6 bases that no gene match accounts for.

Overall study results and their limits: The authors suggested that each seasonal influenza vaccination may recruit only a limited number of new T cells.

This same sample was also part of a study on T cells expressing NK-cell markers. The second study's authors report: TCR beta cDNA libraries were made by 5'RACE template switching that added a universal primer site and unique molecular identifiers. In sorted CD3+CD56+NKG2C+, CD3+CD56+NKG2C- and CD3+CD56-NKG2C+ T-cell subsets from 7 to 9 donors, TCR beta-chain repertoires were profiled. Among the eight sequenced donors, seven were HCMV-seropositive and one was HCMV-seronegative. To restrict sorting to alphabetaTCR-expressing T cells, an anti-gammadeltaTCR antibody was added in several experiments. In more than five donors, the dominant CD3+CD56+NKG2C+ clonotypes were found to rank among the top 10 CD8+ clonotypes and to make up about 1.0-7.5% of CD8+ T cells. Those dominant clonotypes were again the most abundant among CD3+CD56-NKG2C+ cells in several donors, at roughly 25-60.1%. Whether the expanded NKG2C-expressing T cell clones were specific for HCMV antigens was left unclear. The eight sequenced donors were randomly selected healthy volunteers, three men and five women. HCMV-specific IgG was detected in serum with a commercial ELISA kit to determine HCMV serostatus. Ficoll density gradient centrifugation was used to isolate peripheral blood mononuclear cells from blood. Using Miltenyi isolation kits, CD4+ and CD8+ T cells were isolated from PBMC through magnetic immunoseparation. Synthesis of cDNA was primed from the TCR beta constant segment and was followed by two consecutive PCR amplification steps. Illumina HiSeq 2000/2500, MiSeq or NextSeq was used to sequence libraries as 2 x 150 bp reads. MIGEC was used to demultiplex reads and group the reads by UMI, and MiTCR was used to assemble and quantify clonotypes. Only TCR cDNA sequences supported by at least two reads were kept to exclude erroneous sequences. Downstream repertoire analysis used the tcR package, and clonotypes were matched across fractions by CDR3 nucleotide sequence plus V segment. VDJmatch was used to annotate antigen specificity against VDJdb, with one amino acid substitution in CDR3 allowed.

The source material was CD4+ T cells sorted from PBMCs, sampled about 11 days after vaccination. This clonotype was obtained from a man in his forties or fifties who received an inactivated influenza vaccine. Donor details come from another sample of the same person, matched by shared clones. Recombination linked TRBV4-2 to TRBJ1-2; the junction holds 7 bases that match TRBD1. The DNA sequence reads TGTGCCAGCAGCCAAGGGCAGGGGGGACCCTATGGCTACACCTTC. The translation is CASSQGQGGPYGYTF.